The clone carrying this T cell receptor beta chain was found once. This entry belongs to a study of CD8 T cells in Susac syndrome. V lost 0 bases, J lost 6 bases, and 0 bases lay in between. In germline, CDR1 is MGHDK, CDR2 SYGVNS. The CDR3 is 11 residues long. RNA, at roughly 0.45 to 1 ug, was reverse transcribed with random hexamers. Amplification of TCR beta CDR3 was carried out by immunoSEQ multiplex PCR, which covered 54 Vbeta and 13 Jbeta segments. TCRdb ran MiXCR on the immunoSEQ multiplex PCR reads and lists one entry per CDR3 protein. Found here are 69,000 or so distinct CDR3 sequences, over 90% of them singletons; the top ten hold approximately 0.25%.

The sequenced sample was CD8+ T cells from PBMCs. This receptor was identified in a human donor in good health. The V call is TRBV25-1, the J call TRBJ2-1; no clear D gene. The CDR3 DNA follows: TGTGCCAGCAGTGAATACAATGAGCAGTTCTTC. Translated, it gives CASSEYNEQFF.